The 28 T cell receptor beta chains reported below all come from one sample, sequenced in a study of cytomegalovirus exposure and HLA in healthy donors. 60 Vbeta and 13 Jbeta primers were used in PCR. Assay: immunoSEQ multiplex PCR; the TCRdb copy retains only in-frame clones and omits some. The sample includes 180,000 or so clones, approximately 79% seen only once; the top ten take roughly 13%. The sequenced material came from PBMCs. All receptors come from a man over 45 in good health and CMV-seropositive.

The rearrangement joins TRBV6-1 to TRBJ1-1, with 8 bases that match TRBD1. Germline trimming cut 7 bases from V and 7 bases from J; bases unmatched to any gene: 8. The CDR3 totals 13 residues. Germline-derived CDR1 and CDR2 are MNHNS and SASEGT. The CDR3 coding sequence is TGTGCCAGCAATTTCGACAGGGGATATGAAGCTTTCTTT. Its translation is CASNFDRGYEAFF.

V and J are TRBV18 and TRBJ1-2, with TRBD1 matching 7 bases. The CDR3 loop spans 13 amino acids. In germline, CDR1 is KGHSH, CDR2 LQKENI. The V segment lost 2 bases and the J segment 4 bases; nucleotides outside the gene matches: 1. The CDR3 DNA sequence: TGTGCCAGCTCACCAGACAGGGCCTATGGCTACACCTTC. This encodes CASSPDRAYGYTF.

Worth noting for this clone: Other nucleotide sequences from this sample produce the same CDR3. This sequence joins TRBV7-2 and TRBJ2-2; D gene uncertain. Germline CDR1 is SGHTA and CDR2 is FQGNSA. Trimming stripped 4 bases from V and 0 bases from J, with 12 bases between. The CDR3 covers 16 residues. CDR3 DNA sequence: TGTGCCAGCAGCTATCGGGTGGTAACGAACACCGGGGAGCTGTTTTTT. Protein: CASSYRVVTNTGELFF.

The V gene is TRBV28, the J gene TRBJ1-2; the match to TRBD1 covers 8 bases. V trimming: 6 bases; J trimming: 8 bases; junction bases outside the gene matches: 8. Germline CDR1 and CDR2: MDHEN and SYDVKM. CDR3 length: 13 residues. The CDR3 loop reads CASSRGRSEGYTF. CDR3 DNA: TGTGCCAGCAGCAGGGGGCGTTCTGAAGGCTACACCTTC.

This chain connects TRBV30 to TRBJ2-3, with 12 bases lining up with TRBD2. After removal of 3 bases from V and 1 base from J, the junction contained 2 bases not matched to a gene. This CDR3 contains 15 residues. The V gene's germline CDR1 is GTSNPN and CDR2 SVGIG (reference sequence). The CDR3 here is CAWRLAGGGTDTQYF. The CDR3 coding sequence is TGTGCCTGGAGGCTAGCGGGGGGGGGCACAGATACGCAGTATTTT.

The chain combines TRBV5-6 with TRBJ2-7; the D gene is possibly TRBD1 (6 bases). V gave up 5 bases and J gave up 4 bases, with 13 bases separating them. This CDR3 is 13 amino acids long. Germline V gene lookup returns CDR1 SGHDT and CDR2 YYEEEE. The CDR3 DNA follows: TGTGCCAGCAGTTTTACAGGGTTGTACGAGCAGTACTTC. Translation gives CASSFTGLYEQYF.

The chain links TRBV7-2 to TRBJ2-2; D gene ambiguous. Trimming took off 4 bases at V and 3 bases at J, with 3 bases between the two ends. Germline lookup yields CDR1 SGHTA and CDR2 FQGNSA. The CDR3 extends over 12 amino acids. This CDR3 is CASSSYTGELFF. CDR3 bases: TGTGCCAGCAGCTCCTACACCGGGGAGCTGTTTTTT.

V is TRBV4-3 and J is TRBJ1-5; D unresolved. Germline V lookup: CDR1 LGHNA, CDR2 YSLEER. Trimming stripped 3 bases from V and 3 bases from J, with 6 bases between. The CDR3 runs 13 residues. The CDR3 coding sequence is TGCGCCAGCAGCCAGACAATCAATCAGCCCCAGCATTTT. Translating it yields CASSQTINQPQHF.

This clone has just a few counts. The chain employs TRBV7-6 and TRBJ2-3, with D perhaps matching TRBD1 (6 bases). Germline CDR1 and CDR2: SGHVS and FNYEAQ. Trimming took off 3 bases at V and 9 bases at J, with 13 bases between the two ends. The CDR3 spans 13 residues. CDR3 DNA: TGTGCCAGCAGCTTCGAGACAGGAATAACGCAGTATTTT. It encodes CASSFETGITQYF.

Concerning this clone itself: The junction and the germline gene differ at one end; a read error may be behind it. The chain has TRBV20-1 and TRBJ2-7; 10 bases map to TRBD1. Germline lookup yields CDR1 DFQATT and CDR2 SNEGSKA (reference sequence). The CDR3 is 11 residues long. CDR3 DNA: TGTGGGACAGGGGAAAGTTGGGAGCAGTACTTC. This codes for CGTGESWEQYF.

This sequence joins TRBV7-3 and TRBJ2-1; 13 nucleotides agree with TRBD2. Germline CDR1 and CDR2: SGHTA and FQGTGA. This CDR3 has 22 residues. Trimming cost V 5 bases and J 1 base; bases outside gene matches: 20. The CDR3 loop is CASSAVSTTSGGWSSSYNEQFF. CDR3 DNA: TGTGCCAGCAGCGCCGTTAGTACGACTAGCGGGGGGTGGTCTTCATCCTACAATGAGCAGTTCTTC.

The rearrangement links TRBV6-5 to TRBJ2-7; maybe TRBD1 (6 bases). Germline V gene lookup returns CDR1 MNHEY and CDR2 SVGAGI. The CDR3 runs 14 residues. The V end lost 5 bases, the J end lost 7 bases, and 18 bases lay between the germline ends. The DNA for the CDR3 is TGTGCCAGCAGTAAATTGGGGGCAACGCGGGAGCAGTACGTC. This codes for CASSKLGATREQYV.

The chain is built from TRBV28 and TRBJ2-2; TRBD2 is a possible D gene (5 bases). V was cut by 3 bases and J by 1 base, with 6 bases left in between. CDR1 MDHEN and CDR2 SYDVKM come from the germline V gene. The CDR3 is made up of 14 amino acids. The CDR3 nucleotides are TGTGCCAGCAGTTTCGGGGTGAACACCGGGGAGCTGTTTTTT. It yields the protein CASSFGVNTGELFF.

V usage is TRBV7-9 and J usage is TRBJ1-3; D is ambiguous. Trimming left V 6 bases short and J 1 base short, with 10 bases between. The length of the CDR3 is 14 residues. Germline V lookup: CDR1 SEHNR, CDR2 FQNEAQ (reference sequence). CDR3 loop: CASSREVSGNTIYF. Here the CDR3 DNA reads TGTGCCAGCAGTCGGGAGGTTTCTGGAAACACCATATATTTT.

The rearrangement joins TRBV4-1 to TRBJ2-7; D perhaps matches TRBD2 (6 bases). This CDR3 region has 15 residues. Germline CDR1 reads MGHRA; CDR2 reads YSYEKL. V was pared by 1 base and J by 0 bases, with 10 bases between. The CDR3: CASSQGIADSYEQYF. CDR3 in DNA: TGCGCCAGCAGCCAAGGAATAGCGGACTCCTACGAGCAGTACTTC.

The V call is TRBV7-6, the J call TRBJ2-5, with a possible D match to TRBD1 (5 bases). Germline V CDR1 and CDR2: SGHVS, FNYEAQ. The CDR3 extends over 15 amino acids. Trimming shortened V by 2 bases and J by 2 bases, and 12 bases separated the two germline ends. The CDR3 DNA is TGTGCCAGCAGCTTACTGACAGCCCTTCAAGAGACCCAGTACTTC. Translation gives CASSLLTALQETQYF.

This clone was observed a single time. The genes are TRBV6-1 and TRBJ1-1, with a possible D match to TRBD1 (6 bases). The CDR3 has 14 amino acids. Germline values: CDR1 MNHNS, CDR2 SASEGT. Trimming stripped 5 bases from V and 0 bases from J, with 10 bases between. CDR3: CASSSGQMNTEAFF. The CDR3 DNA reads as TGTGCCAGCAGTTCCGGACAGATGAACACTGAAGCTTTCTTT.

The chain combines TRBV4-2 with TRBJ1-2; 7 nucleotides match TRBD1. This CDR3 spans 16 amino acids. The germline gives CDR1 LGHNA, CDR2 YNFKEQ. J was trimmed by 4 bases and V by 6 bases; bases with no gene match: 14. Here the CDR3 DNA reads TGTGCCAGCAGTTTCAGGACAGGAATAAACTCCTATGGCTACACCTTC. Translating gives CASSFRTGINSYGYTF.

V usage is TRBV7-9 and J usage is TRBJ2-3; TRBD1 might be the D (5 bases). The V gene's germline CDR1 is SEHNR and CDR2 FQNEAQ (reference sequence). There are 14 residues in the CDR3. V gave up 6 bases and J gave up 0 bases, with 10 bases separating them. CDR3 loop: CASSQGASTDTQYF. CDR3 nucleotides: TGTGCCAGCAGTCAAGGGGCGAGCACAGATACGCAGTATTTT.

The J gene is TRBJ2-7, the V gene TRBV9; a possible D gene is TRBD2 (6 bases). The germline gives CDR1 SGDLS, CDR2 YYNGEE. Trimming left V 3 bases short and J 2 bases short, with 15 bases between. The length of the CDR3 is 15 residues. Here the CDR3 reads CASSAGRGPTYEQYF. The CDR3 DNA sequence: TGTGCCAGCAGCGCCGGGCGGGGTCCCACCTACGAGCAGTACTTC.

V usage is TRBV9 and J usage is TRBJ1-2; the match to TRBD1 covers 7 bases. Germline V lookup: CDR1 SGDLS, CDR2 YYNGEE. The CDR3 is 14 amino acids. The ends lost 3 bases at V and 3 bases at J; junction bases unmatched: 5. The CDR3 sequence is CASSAYRGDYGYTF. The CDR3 nucleotides are TGTGCCAGCAGCGCATACAGGGGCGACTATGGCTACACCTTC.

The chain links TRBV6-1 to TRBJ1-5; the D is unclear. V lost 7 bases, J lost 3 bases, and 16 bases lay in between. CDR1 is MNHNS and CDR2 is SASEGT in the germline V gene. The CDR3 contains 15 residues. The CDR3 loop reads CASILDGGFNQPQHF. CDR3 sequence (DNA): TGTGCCAGCATCCTAGACGGAGGTTTCAATCAGCCCCAGCATTTT.

This clone has only one observation. The chain joins TRBV30 to TRBJ2-7, with D tentatively TRBD2 (6 bases). Between the trimmed V and J ends, which lost 0 bases and 2 bases, there was a span of 11 bases. Looked up from germline, CDR1 is GTSNPN and CDR2 is SVGIG (reference sequence). This CDR3 is 14 amino acids long. The CDR3 nucleotides read TGTGCCTGGAGTGTTGGGACTGTAGCCTACGAGCAGTACTTC. It encodes CAWSVGTVAYEQYF.

The V gene is TRBV6-1, the J gene TRBJ1-2, with D unclear. With 7 bases removed from V and 6 bases from J, the gap between germline ends came to 12 bases. The CDR3 consists of 12 residues. Looked up from germline, CDR1 is MNHNS and CDR2 is SASEGT. The CDR3 loop reads CASTRMADGYTF. The CDR3 coding sequence is TGTGCCAGCACCCGAATGGCGGATGGCTACACCTTC.

The chain joins TRBV4-1 to TRBJ2-3; 8 bases match TRBD1. The CDR3 contains 18 residues. J was trimmed by 5 bases and V by 2 bases; bases with no gene match: 15. CDR1 is MGHRA, CDR2 YSYEKL, per germline. CDR3 protein: CASSQSRGGQGFRDTQYF. Written as DNA, the CDR3 is TGCGCCAGCAGCCAATCCCGTGGCGGACAGGGTTTCAGAGATACGCAGTATTTT.

J is TRBJ2-7 and V is TRBV11-1, with 10 bases lining up with TRBD2. Per germline, CDR1 SGHAT and CDR2 FQDESV (reference sequence). J lost 3 bases, V lost 0 bases, and 2 bases had no gene match. The CDR3 totals 15 residues. CDR3 amino acids: CASSLASGGSYEQYF. CDR3 nucleotides: TGTGCCAGCAGCTTAGCTAGCGGGGGGAGCTACGAGCAGTACTTC.

This clone was seen a few times. Distinct nucleotide sequences in the sample also encode this CDR3. The DNA for the CDR3 is TGTGCCAGCAGCTTGGGGCGAGCGCCGAATTCACCCCTCCACTTT. This translates into CASSLGRAPNSPLHF. V and J are TRBV5-6 and TRBJ1-6, with D uncertain. From germline, CDR1 is SGHDT and CDR2 YYEEEE. The V end lost 0 bases, the J end lost 7 bases, and 11 bases lay between the germline ends. The CDR3 sequence is 15 residues long.

The chain has TRBV7-8 and TRBJ2-2; 16 nucleotides align to TRBD2. CDR1 and CDR2 (germline): SGHVS, FQNEAQ. V dropped 3 bases and J dropped 7; count of bases not matched to a gene: 5. CDR3 length: 17 residues. The chain's CDR3 is CASSLSGTSGGGGELFF. The CDR3 nucleotides are TGTGCCAGCAGCTTGTCCGGGACTAGCGGGGGGGGCGGGGAGCTGTTTTTT.